The 14 T cell receptor beta chains below all came from one sample that was sequenced in a study of cytomegalovirus exposure and HLA in healthy donors. A multiplex PCR was run with 60 Vbeta primers and 13 Jbeta primers. TCRdb's table, derived via immunoSEQ multiplex PCR, lists solely in-frame clones and lacks some. The table lists about 180,000 clones, 80% to 85% of them singletons. The specimen was PBMCs. These receptor sequences come from a woman aged 25 to 45 in good health and CMV-seronegative.

J is TRBJ1-5 and V is TRBV5-8; perhaps TRBD1 as D (5 bases). The V gene's germline CDR1 is SGHTS and CDR2 YDEGEE. CDR3 size: 13 residues. The ends were cut back, 4 bases at V and 3 bases at J, with 8 bases in the middle. The CDR3: CASSRQSNQPQHF. Written as DNA, the CDR3 is TGTGCCAGCAGCAGACAGTCCAATCAGCCCCAGCATTTT.

This chain's CDR3 is CASSDTVTSVSFLAKNIQYF. The CDR3 coding sequence is TGTGCCAGCAGCGATACCGTGACAAGTGTTTCTTTCCTAGCCAAAAACATTCAGTACTTC. The chain uses TRBV7-8 and TRBJ2-4; D is unresolved. Germline V gene lookup returns CDR1 SGHVS and CDR2 FQNEAQ. The CDR3 spans 20 residues. V was pared by 5 bases and J by 0 bases, with 26 bases between.

The chain uses TRBV7-6 and TRBJ2-5; D might be TRBD2 (5 bases). This CDR3 contains 15 residues. The ends were cut back, 0 bases at V and 5 bases at J, with 13 bases in the middle. CDR1 and CDR2 (germline): SGHVS, FNYEAQ. Written as DNA, the CDR3 is TGTGCCAGCAGCTTAGCGGGAGTGGCTTGGGAGACCCAGTACTTC. Protein product: CASSLAGVAWETQYF.

About this clone itself: At one boundary the junction diverges from the germline segment, which might be a read error. V gene TRBV5-1 combines with J gene TRBJ2-4; weak D call: TRBD2 (8 bases). Germline V gives CDR1 SGHRS, CDR2 YFSETQ. This CDR3 is built from 17 residues. CDR3 in DNA: TGCGCCAGCAGCTTGGCGGGGGGGACAGTAGCCAAAAACAGTCAGTACTTC. It yields the protein CASSLAGGTVAKNSQYF. The variable domain in full, with the rest retrieved from reference TRBV5-1 and TRBJ2-4, is KAGVTQTPRYLIKTRGQQVTLSCSPISGHRSVSWYQQTPGQGLQFLFEYFSETQRNKGNFPGRFSGRQFSNSRSEMNVSTLELGDSALYLCASSLAGGTVAKNSQYFGAGTRLSVL.

This sequence joins TRBV6-5 and TRBJ1-5, with no clear D. Germline CDR1 and CDR2: MNHEY and SVGAGI. CDR3 length equals 13 residues. V lost 5 bases, J lost 6 bases, and 11 bases lay in between. The CDR3 here is CASSEALSQPQHF. The CDR3 nucleotides read TGTGCCAGCAGTGAAGCGCTCAGTCAGCCCCAGCATTTT.

This rearrangement joins TRBV9 to TRBJ2-7, with D tentatively TRBD1 (5 bases). Per the germline V gene, CDR1 is SGDLS and CDR2 is YYNGEE. This CDR3 is built from 15 residues. Deletions cut 2 bases from V and 5 bases from J, with 17 bases between. CDR3 coding DNA: TGTGCCAGCAGCGTTTCCGGACGCTCAGGGAACGAGCAGTACTTC. Residues: CASSVSGRSGNEQYF. Using reference TRBV9 and TRBJ2-7 for the parts outside the CDR3, the full variable domain is DSGVTQTPKHLITATGQRVTLRCSPRSGDLSVYWYQQSLDQGLQFLIQYYNGEERAKGNILERFSAQQFPDLHSELNLSSLELGDSALYFCASSVSGRSGNEQYFGPGTRLTVT.

The chain employs TRBV27 and TRBJ2-7, with D perhaps TRBD1 (5 bases). Deletions cut 2 bases from V and 5 bases from J, with 16 bases between. Germline V CDR1 and CDR2: MNHEY, SMNVEV (reference sequence). CDR3 length equals 15 residues. The CDR3 sequence: CASSLLQGWLHEQYF. The CDR3 DNA is TGTGCCAGCAGTTTACTCCAGGGTTGGCTACACGAGCAGTACTTC.

V usage is TRBV6-6 and J usage is TRBJ2-3; 12 bases line up with TRBD2. The germline V gene encodes CDR1 MNHNY and CDR2 SVGAGI (reference sequence). V lost 0 bases and J lost 6; bases outside the gene matches: 1. The CDR3 contains 15 residues. The CDR3 reads CASSYSTSGSDTQYF. The CDR3, as DNA: TGTGCCAGCAGTTACTCGACTAGCGGGAGCGATACGCAGTATTTT.

The J gene is TRBJ2-1, the V gene TRBV7-2, with D tentatively TRBD1 (6 bases). The V end lost 5 bases, the J end lost 5 bases, and 10 bases lay between the germline ends. Germline CDR1 and CDR2: SGHTA and FQGNSA. This CDR3 region has 13 residues. CDR3 coding DNA: TGTGCCAGCAGCCCGGACAGAGACAATGAGCAGTTCTTC. It yields the protein CASSPDRDNEQFF.

V usage is TRBV5-1 and J usage is TRBJ2-5; 7 positions agree with TRBD2. This CDR3 is 17 amino acids long. The germline gives CDR1 SGHRS, CDR2 YFSETQ. Trimming took 2 bases from V and 2 from J; bases not matched to a gene: 12. The CDR3 sequence: CASSLRGRVVDQETQYF. The CDR3 coding sequence is TGCGCCAGCAGCTTACGGGGGAGGGTGGTGGATCAAGAGACCCAGTACTTC.

V is TRBV4-3 and J is TRBJ2-5; perhaps TRBD2 as D (6 bases). The germline gives CDR1 LGHNA, CDR2 YSLEER. This CDR3 has 14 amino acids. Trimming shortened V by 4 bases and J by 2 bases, and 11 bases separated the two germline ends. CDR3 in amino acids: CASSPGLDQETQYF. The DNA for the CDR3 is TGCGCCAGCAGCCCGGGACTGGATCAAGAGACCCAGTACTTC.

The V and J genes are TRBV25-1 and TRBJ2-3; tentatively, D is TRBD1 (7 bases). CDR1 is MGHDK, CDR2 SYGVNS, per germline. With 1 base removed from V and 14 bases from J, the gap between germline ends came to 13 bases. The CDR3 contains 12 residues. In DNA form, the CDR3 reads TGTGCCAGCAGTGAATCGGGACAGCGGGTGTATTTT. Protein: CASSESGQRVYF.

The chain employs TRBV4-3 and TRBJ2-1; 7 nucleotides match TRBD2. CDR3 length: 13 residues. Germline V gene sequence: CDR1 LGHNA, CDR2 YSLEER. V dropped 0 bases and J dropped 9; count of bases not matched to a gene: 2. CDR3: CASSQDGGGEQFF. CDR3 nucleotide sequence: TGCGCCAGCAGCCAAGATGGGGGGGGTGAGCAGTTCTTC.

The chain employs TRBV4-3 and TRBJ1-2; possible D gene TRBD1, 6 bases. Germline CDR1 reads LGHNA; CDR2 reads YSLEER. CDR3 size: 15 residues. V was cut by 0 bases and J by 4 bases, with 12 bases left in between. The CDR3 bases are TGCGCCAGCAGCCAAGAGTGGGAACAGGGCTATGGCTACACCTTC. Protein: CASSQEWEQGYGYTF.